This is a list of T cell receptor beta chains from one sample in a study of T cell repertoires in cytomegalovirus infection. TCRdb redid the calling of the reads with MiXCR, one entry per CDR3 protein. This table has 65,000 to 90,000 distinct CDR3 sequences, approximately 3.7% appearing once. Source material: PBMCs. These receptors all come from a human donor in good health (CMV status not recorded). Some clones in this sample may be carry-over from other donors' samples. Each CDR3 is given with its conserved first and last residue. Fields, in order: V gene, clone size, J gene, D gene, CDR3 protein, CDR3 DNA. A D gene is named only where the DNA matches it firmly. Rows give clone size only sometimes, using once, few, many, or a class for an expanded clone.

TRBV7-8	many	TRBJ1-2	.	CASSLSTTGLAYGYTF	TGTGCCAGCAGCTTATCCACCACAGGGCTCGCGTATGGCTACACCTTC
TRBV7-9	many	TRBJ1-4	.	CASSLAEGGEKLFF	TGTGCCAGCAGCTTAGCGGAGGGGGGTGAAAAACTGTTTTTT
TRBV12-3/TRBV12-4	.	TRBJ1-4	.	CASSLSGVLEKLFF	TGTGCCAGCAGTTTATCGGGCGTTTTGGAAAAACTGTTTTTT
TRBV7-2	many	TRBJ2-3	TRBD2	CASSLESGSYDTQYF	TGTGCCAGCAGCTTAGAAAGCGGGAGTTATGATACGCAGTATTTT
TRBV7-2	many	TRBJ2-3	TRBD1	CASSPQGATDTQYF	TGTGCCAGCAGCCCACAGGGGGCAACAGATACGCAGTATTTT
TRBV6-2/TRBV6-3	many	TRBJ2-5	.	CASSYNLFPSIQETQYF	TGTGCCAGCAGTTACAACCTATTTCCTTCTATTCAAGAGACCCAGTACTTC
TRBV7-2	many	TRBJ2-7	TRBD1	CASSSRQGTVQYF	TGTGCCAGCAGCTCCCGACAGGGAACGGTGCAGTACTTC
TRBV7-9	.	TRBJ2-7	TRBD2	CASIQGAGGSYEQYF	TGTGCCAGCATCCAAGGAGCGGGGGGGTCCTACGAGCAGTACTTC
TRBV7-3	many	TRBJ1-1	.	CASSIGQSTEAFF	TGTGCCAGCAGCATAGGACAGTCCACTGAAGCTTTCTTT
TRBV7-2	many	TRBJ1-5	.	CASSRPDLGQPQHF	TGTGCCAGCAGCCGCCCGGATCTGGGTCAGCCCCAGCATTTT
TRBV14	few	TRBJ1-2	.	CASSQDRAGHYGYTF	TGTGCCAGCAGCCAAGATCGGGCGGGGCACTATGGCTACACCTTC
TRBV6-1	many	TRBJ2-7	TRBD2	CASSTPGLAGFNEQYF	TGTGCCAGCAGTACCCCGGGACTAGCGGGGTTCAACGAGCAGTACTTC
TRBV11-2	many	TRBJ2-5	TRBD1	CASSLGTGTETQYF	TGTGCCAGCAGCTTAGGGACAGGGACGGAGACCCAGTACTTC